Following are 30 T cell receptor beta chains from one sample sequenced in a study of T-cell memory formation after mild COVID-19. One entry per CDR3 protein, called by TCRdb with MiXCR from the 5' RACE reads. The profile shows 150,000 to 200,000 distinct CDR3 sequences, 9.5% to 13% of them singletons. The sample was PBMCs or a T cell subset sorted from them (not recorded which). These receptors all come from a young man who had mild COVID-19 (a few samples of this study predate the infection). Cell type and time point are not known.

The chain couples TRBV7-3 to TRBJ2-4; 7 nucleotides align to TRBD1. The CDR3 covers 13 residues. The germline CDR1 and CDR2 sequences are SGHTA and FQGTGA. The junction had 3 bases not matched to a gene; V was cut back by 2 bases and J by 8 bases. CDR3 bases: TGTGCCAGCAGCTTAGGACAGGCAGACATTCAGTACTTC. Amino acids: CASSLGQADIQYF.

The CDR3 sequence is CAISESAGYNEQFF. As DNA, the CDR3 is TGTGCCATCAGTGAAAGTGCGGGGTACAATGAGCAGTTCTTC. The rearrangement joins TRBV10-3 to TRBJ2-1; D is possibly TRBD2 (6 bases). The CDR3 contains 14 residues. Germline V gene lookup returns CDR1 ENHRY and CDR2 SYGVKD. V was pared by 3 bases and J by 4 bases, with 10 bases between.

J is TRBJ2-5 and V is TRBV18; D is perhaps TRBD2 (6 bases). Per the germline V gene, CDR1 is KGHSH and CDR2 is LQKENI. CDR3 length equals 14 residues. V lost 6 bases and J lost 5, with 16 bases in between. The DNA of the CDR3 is TGTGCCAGCTCTCGCGGGGAATGGTTGGAGACCCAGTACTTC. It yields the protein CASSRGEWLETQYF. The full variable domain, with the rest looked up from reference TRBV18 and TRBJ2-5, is NAGVMQNPRHLVRRRGQEARLRCSPMKGHSHVYWYRQLPEEGLKFMVYLQKENIIDESGMPKERFSAEFPKEGPSILRIQQVVRGDSAAYFCASSRGEWLETQYFGPGTRLLVL.

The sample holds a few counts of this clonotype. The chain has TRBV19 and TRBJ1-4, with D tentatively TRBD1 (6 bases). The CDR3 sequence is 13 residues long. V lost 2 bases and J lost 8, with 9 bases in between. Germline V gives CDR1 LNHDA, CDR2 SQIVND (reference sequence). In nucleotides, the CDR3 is TGTGCCAGTAGTATACGAGGGGGAGAAAAACTGTTTTTT. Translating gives CASSIRGGEKLFF.

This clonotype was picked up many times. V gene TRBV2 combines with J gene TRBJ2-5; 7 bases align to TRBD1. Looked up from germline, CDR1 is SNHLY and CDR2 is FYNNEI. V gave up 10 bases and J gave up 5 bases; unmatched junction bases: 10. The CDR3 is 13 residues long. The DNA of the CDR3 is TGTGCCACCTCCAGGGGGTTGAGTGAGACCCAGTACTTC. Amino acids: CATSRGLSETQYF.

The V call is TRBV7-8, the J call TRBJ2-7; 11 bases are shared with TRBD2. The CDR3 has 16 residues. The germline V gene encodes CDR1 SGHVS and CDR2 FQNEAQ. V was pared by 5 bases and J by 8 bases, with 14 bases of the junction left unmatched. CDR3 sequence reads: CASSQPPPASGGKQYF. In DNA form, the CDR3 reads TGTGCCAGCAGCCAACCACCCCCGGCTAGCGGGGGGAAGCAGTACTTC.

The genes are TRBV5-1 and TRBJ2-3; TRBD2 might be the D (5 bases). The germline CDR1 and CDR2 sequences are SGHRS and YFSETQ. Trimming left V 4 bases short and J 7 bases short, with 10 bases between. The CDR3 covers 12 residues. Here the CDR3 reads CASSQEENTQYF. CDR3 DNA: TGCGCCAGCAGCCAGGAGGAAAATACGCAGTATTTT.

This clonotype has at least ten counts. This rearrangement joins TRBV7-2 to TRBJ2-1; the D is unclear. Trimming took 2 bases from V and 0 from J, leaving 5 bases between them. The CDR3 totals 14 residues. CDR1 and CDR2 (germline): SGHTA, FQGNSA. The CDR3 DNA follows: TGTGCCAGCAGCTTACCGTACTCCTACAATGAGCAGTTCTTC. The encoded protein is CASSLPYSYNEQFF.

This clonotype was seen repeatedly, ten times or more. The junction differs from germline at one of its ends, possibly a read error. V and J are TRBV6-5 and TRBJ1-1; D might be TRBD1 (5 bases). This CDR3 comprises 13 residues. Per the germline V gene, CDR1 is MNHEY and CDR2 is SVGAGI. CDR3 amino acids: CASSSGMNTEAFF. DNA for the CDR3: TGCGCCAGCAGCTCAGGGATGAACACTGAAGCTTTCTTT.

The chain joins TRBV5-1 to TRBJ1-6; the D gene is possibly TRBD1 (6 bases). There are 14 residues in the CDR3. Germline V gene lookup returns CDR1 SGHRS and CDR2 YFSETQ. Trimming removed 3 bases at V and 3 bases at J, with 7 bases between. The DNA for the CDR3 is TGCGCCAGCAGCTCACAGGGCTATAATTCACCCCTCCACTTT. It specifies CASSSQGYNSPLHF.

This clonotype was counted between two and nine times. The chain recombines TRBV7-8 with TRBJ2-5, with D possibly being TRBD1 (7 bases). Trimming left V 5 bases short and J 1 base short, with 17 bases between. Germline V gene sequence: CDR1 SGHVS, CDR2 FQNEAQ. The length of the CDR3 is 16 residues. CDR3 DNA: TGTGCCAGCAGCCTCCCCATTCAGGGGGGCCAAGAGACCCAGTACTTC. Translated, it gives CASSLPIQGGQETQYF. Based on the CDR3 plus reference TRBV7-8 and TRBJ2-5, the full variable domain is GAGVSQSPRYKVAKRGQDVALRCDPISGHVSLFWYQQALGQGPEFLTYFQNEAQLDKSGLPSDRFFAERPEGSVSTLKIQRTQQEDSAVYLCASSLPIQGGQETQYFGPGTRLLVL.

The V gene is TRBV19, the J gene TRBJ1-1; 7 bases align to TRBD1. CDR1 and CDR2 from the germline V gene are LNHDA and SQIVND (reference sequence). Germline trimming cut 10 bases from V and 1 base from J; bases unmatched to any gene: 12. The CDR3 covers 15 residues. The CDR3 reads CATERVQGPNTEAFF. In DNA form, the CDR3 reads TGTGCCACCGAGCGAGTACAGGGGCCGAACACTGAAGCTTTCTTT. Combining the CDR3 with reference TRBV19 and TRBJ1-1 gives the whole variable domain DGGITQSPKYLFRKEGQNVTLSCEQNLNHDAMYWYRQDPGQGLRLIYYSQIVNDFQKGDIAEGYSVSREKKESFPLTVTSAQKNPTAFYLCATERVQGPNTEAFFGQGTRLTVV.

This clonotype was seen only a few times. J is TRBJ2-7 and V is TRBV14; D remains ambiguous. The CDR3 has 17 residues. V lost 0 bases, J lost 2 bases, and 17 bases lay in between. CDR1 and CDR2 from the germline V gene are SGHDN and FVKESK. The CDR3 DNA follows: TGTGCCAGCAGCCAAGATCTGCTCGCAAAAAAAACCTACGAGCAGTACTTC. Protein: CASSQDLLAKKTYEQYF.

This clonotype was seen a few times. DNA for the CDR3: TGCGCCAGCAGCCAAGAGGTACCTCGAATTAGGGCTTCTGGGGGTGAGCAGTTCTTC. Amino acid sequence: CASSQEVPRIRASGGEQFF. The chain combines TRBV4-3 with TRBJ2-1; D possibly uses TRBD1 or TRBD2 (5 bases each). The V and J ends lost 0 bases and 9 bases respectively, with 27 bases between them. This CDR3 is built from 19 residues. Germline assignment: CDR1 LGHNA and CDR2 YSLEER.

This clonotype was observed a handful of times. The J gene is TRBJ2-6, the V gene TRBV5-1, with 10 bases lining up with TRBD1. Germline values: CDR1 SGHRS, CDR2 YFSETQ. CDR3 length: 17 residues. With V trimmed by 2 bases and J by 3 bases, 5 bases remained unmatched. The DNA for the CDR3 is TGCGCCAGCAGCTTACCGACAGGGGGCGGTGGGGCCAACGTCCTGACTTTC. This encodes CASSLPTGGGGANVLTF.

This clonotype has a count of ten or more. CDR3 sequence reads: CASSLSTGDTGELFF. CDR3 nucleotides: TGTGCCAGCAGCTTGTCGACAGGGGACACCGGGGAGCTGTTTTTT. The V gene is TRBV5-5, the J gene TRBJ2-2; 8 bases fit TRBD1. The CDR3 has 15 residues. After removal of 1 base from V and 3 bases from J, the junction contained 2 bases not matched to a gene. CDR1 is SGHKS, CDR2 YYEKEE, per germline (reference sequence).

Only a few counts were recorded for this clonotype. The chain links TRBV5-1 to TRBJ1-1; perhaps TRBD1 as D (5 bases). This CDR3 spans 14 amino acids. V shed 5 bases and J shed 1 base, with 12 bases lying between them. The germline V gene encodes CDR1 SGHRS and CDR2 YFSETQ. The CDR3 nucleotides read TGCGCCAGCAGATCGGCGACAGAGAACACTGAAGCTTTCTTT. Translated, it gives CASRSATENTEAFF.

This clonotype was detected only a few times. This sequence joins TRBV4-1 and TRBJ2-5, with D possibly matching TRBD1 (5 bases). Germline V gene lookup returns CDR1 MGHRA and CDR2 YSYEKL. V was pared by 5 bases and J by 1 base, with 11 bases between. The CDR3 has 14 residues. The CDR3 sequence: CASSATVIQETQYF. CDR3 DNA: TGCGCCAGCAGCGCGACAGTGATCCAAGAGACCCAGTACTTC.

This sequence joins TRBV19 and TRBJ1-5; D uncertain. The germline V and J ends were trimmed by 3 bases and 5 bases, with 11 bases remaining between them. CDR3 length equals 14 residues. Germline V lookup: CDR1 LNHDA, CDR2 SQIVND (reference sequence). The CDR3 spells CASSIGGFDQPQHF. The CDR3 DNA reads TGTGCCAGTAGTATTGGAGGGTTCGATCAGCCCCAGCATTTT.

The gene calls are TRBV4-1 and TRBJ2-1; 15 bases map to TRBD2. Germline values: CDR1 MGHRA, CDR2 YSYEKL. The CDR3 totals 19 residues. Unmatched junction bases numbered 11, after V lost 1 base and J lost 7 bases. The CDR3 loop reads CASSQVWTSGGASLNEQFF. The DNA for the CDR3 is TGCGCCAGCAGCCAAGTATGGACTAGCGGGGGGGCATCGCTAAATGAGCAGTTCTTC.

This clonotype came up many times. The CDR3 here is CASSQDPSSTDTQYF. Written as DNA, the CDR3 is TGCGCCAGCAGCCAAGATCCCTCCAGCACAGATACGCAGTATTTT. The rearrangement joins TRBV4-3 to TRBJ2-3; no reliable D call. Trimming shortened V by 0 bases and J by 0 bases, and 7 bases separated the two germline ends. CDR1 LGHNA and CDR2 YSLEER come from the germline V gene. This CDR3 has 15 residues.

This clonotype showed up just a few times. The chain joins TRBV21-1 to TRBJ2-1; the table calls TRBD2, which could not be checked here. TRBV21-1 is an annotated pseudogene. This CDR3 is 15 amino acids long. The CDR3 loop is CASSPGSGGWGEQFF. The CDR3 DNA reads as TGTGCCAGCAGCCCGGGTAGCGGGGGTTGGGGTGAGCAGTTCTTC.

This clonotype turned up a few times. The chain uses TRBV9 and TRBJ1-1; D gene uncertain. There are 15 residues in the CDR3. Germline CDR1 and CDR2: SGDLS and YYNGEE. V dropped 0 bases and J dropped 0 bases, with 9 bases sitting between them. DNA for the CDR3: TGTGCCAGCAGCGTAGCGGATAAGATGAACACTGAAGCTTTCTTT. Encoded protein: CASSVADKMNTEAFF.

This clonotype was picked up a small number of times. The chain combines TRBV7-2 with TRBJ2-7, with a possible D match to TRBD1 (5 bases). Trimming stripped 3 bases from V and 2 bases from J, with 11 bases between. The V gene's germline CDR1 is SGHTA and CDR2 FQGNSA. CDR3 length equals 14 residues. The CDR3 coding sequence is TGTGCCAGCAGCTTGGGTAGACAGACCTACGAGCAGTACTTC. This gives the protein CASSLGRQTYEQYF. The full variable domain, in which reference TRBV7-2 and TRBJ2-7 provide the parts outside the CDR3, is GAGVSQSPSNKVTEKGKDVELRCDPISGHTALYWYRQSLGQGLEFLIYFQGNSAPDKSGLPSDRFSAERTGGSVSTLTIQRTQQEDSAVYLCASSLGRQTYEQYFGPGTRLTVT.

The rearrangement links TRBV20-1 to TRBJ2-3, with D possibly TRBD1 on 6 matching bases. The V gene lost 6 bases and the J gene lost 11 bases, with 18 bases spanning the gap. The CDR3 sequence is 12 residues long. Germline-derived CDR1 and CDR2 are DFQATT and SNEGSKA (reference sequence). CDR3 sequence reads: CSATNKGEGQYF. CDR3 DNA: TGCAGTGCCACGAACAAGGGGGAAGGGCAGTATTTT.

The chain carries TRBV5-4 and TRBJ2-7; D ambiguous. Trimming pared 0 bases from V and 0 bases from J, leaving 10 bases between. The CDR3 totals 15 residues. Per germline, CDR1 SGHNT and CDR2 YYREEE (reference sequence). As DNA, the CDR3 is TGTGCCAGCAGCTTGGACTTGACAAGCTCCTACGAGCAGTACTTC. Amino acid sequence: CASSLDLTSSYEQYF.

CDR3 sequence: CASSKGRSQGGITDTQYF. CDR3 nucleotide sequence: TGTGCCAGTAGTAAGGGCCGCTCCCAGGGGGGGATCACAGATACGCAGTATTTT. This chain connects TRBV19 to TRBJ2-3; D may be TRBD1 or TRBD2 (7 bases each). The CDR3 runs 18 residues. V lost 4 bases, J lost 2 bases, and 22 bases lay in between. Germline V CDR1 and CDR2: LNHDA, SQIVND (reference sequence).

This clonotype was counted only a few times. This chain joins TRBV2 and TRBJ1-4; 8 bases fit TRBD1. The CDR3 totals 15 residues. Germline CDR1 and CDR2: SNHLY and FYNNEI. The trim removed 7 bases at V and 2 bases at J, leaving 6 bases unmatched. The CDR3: CASKLQGATNEKLFF. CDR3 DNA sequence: TGTGCCAGCAAACTCCAGGGGGCGACTAATGAAAAACTGTTTTTT.

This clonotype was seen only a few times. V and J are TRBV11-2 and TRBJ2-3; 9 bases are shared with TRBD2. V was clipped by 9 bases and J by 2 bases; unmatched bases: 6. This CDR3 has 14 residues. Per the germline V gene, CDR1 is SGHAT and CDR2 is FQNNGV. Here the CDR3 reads CASKGLAYTDTQYF. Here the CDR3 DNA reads TGTGCCAGTAAGGGACTAGCCTACACAGATACGCAGTATTTT.

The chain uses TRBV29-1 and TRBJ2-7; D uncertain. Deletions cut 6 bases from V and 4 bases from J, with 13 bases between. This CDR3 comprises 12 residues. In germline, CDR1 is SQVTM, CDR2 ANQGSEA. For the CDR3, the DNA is TGCAGCGTCGGACGGTCGAGGTACGAGCAGTACTTC. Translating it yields CSVGRSRYEQYF.